Following are 8 T cell receptor beta chains from one sample sequenced in a study of blood T cell repertoires in COVID-19. Data came from immunoSEQ multiplex PCR; TCRdb stores just in-frame clones and leaves some out. The table records about 270,000 clones, approximately 92% of them present only once. Material for sequencing was PBMCs or T cells enriched from blood (not recorded which). Every receptor here comes from a woman aged 18-35 years who had recovered from COVID-19.

CDR3 amino acids: CASSEDDSRWNQPQHF. Here the CDR3 DNA reads TGTGCCAGCAGTGAAGATGACAGTCGTTGGAATCAGCCCCAGCATTTT. The rearrangement links TRBV6-1 to TRBJ1-5; the D gene is possibly TRBD1 (5 bases). This CDR3 region has 16 residues. The V gene lost 1 base and the J gene lost 4 bases, with 14 bases spanning the gap. Germline V gene sequence: CDR1 MNHNS, CDR2 SASEGT.

The chain employs TRBV19 and TRBJ1-1; D may be TRBD1 (6 bases). CDR1 is LNHDA, CDR2 SQIVND, per germline (reference sequence). The CDR3 has 14 residues. Trimming removed 5 bases at V and 5 bases at J, with 15 bases between. The CDR3 nucleotides are TGTGCCAGTAGTCTACAGGGTAGTAGGACTGAAGCTTTCTTT. Translated, it gives CASSLQGSRTEAFF.

The chain carries TRBV3-1 (or the pseudogene TRBV3-2) and TRBJ1-1, with a tentative D call TRBD1 (5 bases). V lost 3 bases and J lost 4, with 12 bases in between. The CDR3 is 14 amino acids. Germline V gene data show CDR1 as LGHDT and CDR2 as YNNKEL (reference sequence). CDR3 region: CASSHGTKVTEAFF. CDR3 DNA: TGTGCCAGCAGCCACGGGACTAAGGTCACTGAAGCTTTCTTT.

J is TRBJ2-2 and V is TRBV12-3 or TRBV12-4; D is uncertain. The CDR3 has 11 amino acids. V was trimmed by 6 bases and J by 13 bases, leaving 12 bases between them. CDR3 in DNA: TGTGCCAGCAGCCTTTACTCAATGCTGTTTTTT. Its protein product is CASSLYSMLFF.

V is TRBV20-1 and J is TRBJ1-1; D is unresolved. The CDR3 totals 14 residues. Trimming pared 6 bases from V and 1 base from J, leaving 15 bases between. In germline, CDR1 is DFQATT, CDR2 SNEGSKA (reference sequence). The CDR3 loop is CSASGRGTNTEAFF. DNA for the CDR3: TGCAGTGCCAGTGGCCGGGGTACGAACACTGAAGCTTTCTTT.

The chain has TRBV3-1 (or the pseudogene TRBV3-2) and TRBJ1-3; unclear D gene. V lost 0 bases, J lost 3 bases, and 6 bases lay in between. CDR1 is LGHDT and CDR2 is YNNKEL in the germline V gene (reference sequence). The CDR3 spans 14 residues. The CDR3 coding sequence is TGTGCCAGCAGCCAAGATTTCGGTGGAAACACCATATATTTT. As protein: CASSQDFGGNTIYF.

The chain combines TRBV7-9 with TRBJ2-2; 7 bases fit TRBD1. The germline V gene has CDR1 SEHNR and CDR2 FQNEAQ (reference sequence). Trimming cost V 6 bases and J 4 bases; bases outside gene matches: 8. This CDR3 region has 15 residues. The CDR3 region has the DNA TGTGCCAGCAGTGGGGACAGCTCGGGCACCGGGGAGCTGTTTTTT. Protein: CASSGDSSGTGELFF.

The chain carries TRBV11-2 and TRBJ1-2, with TRBD1 as a possible D gene (5 bases). V lost 1 base and J 5 bases, leaving 8 bases between the germline ends. The CDR3 consists of 13 residues. CDR1 and CDR2 (germline): SGHAT, FQNNGV. CDR3 amino acids: CASSLVPGYGYTF. CDR3 in DNA: TGTGCCAGCAGCTTAGTGCCAGGGTATGGCTACACCTTC.